The 25 T cell receptor beta chains below come from one sample, sequenced in a study of identical twins. TCRdb reprocessed the 5' RACE reads via MiXCR and lists one record per CDR3 protein. Among some 600,000 distinct CDR3 sequences listed, roughly 6.6% were seen once. The sample was also reused in another study, on yellow fever vaccine responses in identical twins.

The sample taken for sequencing was PBMCs. The receptor set was obtained from a young woman in good health.

The chain links TRBV20-1 to TRBJ2-1, with 10 bases that match TRBD2. From germline, CDR1 is DFQATT and CDR2 SNEGSKA (reference sequence). V trimming: 4 bases; J trimming: 0 bases; junction bases outside the gene matches: 0. This CDR3 region has 14 residues. In DNA, the CDR3 is TGCAGTGCTACTAGCGGGAGCTCCTACAATGAGCAGTTCTTC. Its protein product is CSATSGSSYNEQFF.

This clonotype turned up a few times. The CDR3 DNA follows: TGTGCCAGCAGTTACGTCTCGGGGGTGGGCTATGGCTACACCTTC. The encoded protein is CASSYVSGVGYGYTF. V gene TRBV6-5 combines with J gene TRBJ1-2, with a weak D call TRBD1 (5 bases). V was trimmed by 2 bases and J by 4 bases, leaving 14 bases between them. Germline V lookup: CDR1 MNHEY, CDR2 SVGAGI. The CDR3 consists of 15 residues.

This clonotype was counted only a few times. V gene TRBV9 combines with J gene TRBJ2-1; 10 nucleotides match TRBD2. Germline loops: CDR1 SGDLS, CDR2 YYNGEE. The CDR3 sequence is 16 residues long. V shed 2 bases, J shed 1 base, and the junction held 3 bases outside the gene matches. CDR3 region: CASSVKLAGSYNEQFF. The CDR3, as DNA: TGTGCCAGCAGCGTTAAACTAGCGGGGTCCTACAATGAGCAGTTCTTC.

In nucleotides, the CDR3 is TGTGCCATCAACCAACAGGTTGGCGGGGAGCTGTTTTTT. It is translated as CAINQQVGGELFF. The chain employs TRBV10-3 and TRBJ2-2, with D tentatively TRBD1 (5 bases). Trimming left V 7 bases short and J 7 bases short, with 13 bases between. The germline V gene has CDR1 ENHRY and CDR2 SYGVKD. This CDR3 is 13 amino acids long.

This clonotype was seen at least ten times. The V call is TRBV7-9, the J call TRBJ2-5; no firm D call. This CDR3 has 13 amino acids. Trimming pared 11 bases from V and 3 bases from J, leaving 16 bases between. Germline V gives CDR1 SEHNR, CDR2 FQNEAQ (reference sequence). The CDR3 nucleotides are TGTGCCTTCATTGATTTGAAAAAAGAGACCCAGTACTTC. It specifies CAFIDLKKETQYF.

The gene calls are TRBV7-9 and TRBJ2-5, with TRBD1 matching 8 bases. V shed 5 bases, J shed 4 bases, and the junction held 6 bases outside the gene matches. This CDR3 is built from 14 residues. The germline V gene encodes CDR1 SEHNR and CDR2 FQNEAQ (reference sequence). The CDR3 DNA reads TGTGCCAGCAGCCCATTACAGGGGGGAGAGACCCAGTACTTC. Translated: CASSPLQGGETQYF.

This clonotype came up a few times. V gene TRBV9 combines with J gene TRBJ2-1, with 7 positions matching TRBD2. V was clipped by 4 bases and J by 5 bases; unmatched bases: 12. From germline, CDR1 is SGDLS and CDR2 YYNGEE. This CDR3 is 16 amino acids long. The CDR3 spells CASSLTTGTTNNEQFF. CDR3 in DNA: TGTGCCAGCAGCTTAACAACCGGGACTACCAACAATGAGCAGTTCTTC.

The rearrangement uses TRBV29-1 and TRBJ2-3; TRBD2 agrees at 10 bases. Germline V gene data show CDR1 as SQVTM and CDR2 as ANQGSEA. Unmatched junction bases numbered 9, after V lost 4 bases and J lost 2 bases. CDR3 length equals 16 residues. CDR3 in amino acids: CSVGGVAGGFTDTQYF. In DNA, the CDR3 is TGCAGCGTTGGGGGGGTAGCGGGGGGATTCACAGATACGCAGTATTTT.

The chain joins TRBV20-1 to TRBJ2-1; D may be TRBD2 (5 bases). Germline V gene data show CDR1 as DFQATT and CDR2 as SNEGSKA (reference sequence). This CDR3 spans 15 amino acids. Deletions cut 4 bases from V and 5 bases from J, with 18 bases between. CDR3 in DNA: TGCAGTGCTACCTTGGGATCTCGAGGGAACAATGAGCAGTTCTTC. Protein product: CSATLGSRGNNEQFF.

V is TRBV5-4 and J is TRBJ1-4, with TRBD1 as a possible D gene (6 bases). This CDR3 has 13 amino acids. CDR1 is SGHNT, CDR2 YYREEE, per germline (reference sequence). Trimming left V 4 bases short and J 8 bases short, with 12 bases between. The CDR3: CASSRDMDEKLFF. Written as DNA, the CDR3 is TGTGCCAGCAGCCGGGACATGGACGAAAAACTGTTTTTT.

This clonotype was found many times. The chain carries TRBV2 and TRBJ2-5; 10 bases line up with TRBD1. The CDR3 consists of 16 residues. Germline V gene sequence: CDR1 SNHLY, CDR2 FYNNEI. V was clipped by 2 bases and J by 2 bases; unmatched bases: 5. This chain's CDR3 is CASSERRDRGQETQYF. CDR3 sequence (DNA): TGTGCCAGCAGTGAAAGGAGGGACAGGGGTCAAGAGACCCAGTACTTC.

V usage is TRBV12-3 or TRBV12-4 and J usage is TRBJ2-2; 7 bases fit TRBD2. V shed 9 bases and J 2 bases; nucleotides not matched to a gene: 9. CDR3 length equals 15 residues. The CDR3 is CASLRGRANTGELFF. The CDR3 nucleotides read TGTGCCAGTCTAAGAGGGAGGGCCAACACCGGGGAGCTGTTTTTT.

This clonotype has just a few counts. V gene TRBV20-1 combines with J gene TRBJ2-1; D possibly corresponds to TRBD1 (6 bases). The germline gives CDR1 DFQATT, CDR2 SNEGSKA (reference sequence). V was pared by 6 bases and J by 7 bases, with 13 bases between. The CDR3 has 12 amino acids. CDR3 protein: CSAHPGVNEQFF. DNA for the CDR3: TGCAGTGCCCACCCAGGGGTAAATGAGCAGTTCTTC.

This clonotype came up many times. V and J are TRBV12-3 or TRBV12-4 and TRBJ2-7; D unclear. The CDR3 has 13 amino acids. Trimming pared 1 base from V and 0 bases from J, leaving 4 bases between. The CDR3 bases are TGTGCCAGCAGTTTAGGGGCCTCCTACGAGCAGTACGTC. It encodes CASSLGASYEQYV.

The chain couples TRBV11-2 to TRBJ2-1; D remains ambiguous. The V and J ends lost 5 bases and 4 bases respectively, with 15 bases between them. The CDR3 runs to 15 residues. The V gene's germline CDR1 is SGHAT and CDR2 FQNNGV. The CDR3 spells CASSLPKTAYNEQFF. In DNA, the CDR3 is TGTGCCAGCAGCCTTCCAAAGACGGCATACAATGAGCAGTTCTTC.

CDR3 region: CASSLGDRGYEQYV. The CDR3 nucleotides read TGTGCCAGCAGCTTAGGAGACAGGGGATACGAGCAGTACGTC. The chain links TRBV7-8 to TRBJ2-7, with 8 bases that match TRBD1. There are 14 residues in the CDR3. Germline V gene data show CDR1 as SGHVS and CDR2 as FQNEAQ. V trimming: 1 base; J trimming: 4 bases; junction bases outside the gene matches: 3.

This clonotype was seen a few times. This chain uses TRBV9 with TRBJ2-5; tentatively, D is TRBD2 (5 bases). There are 14 residues in the CDR3. Germline V gene lookup returns CDR1 SGDLS and CDR2 YYNGEE. Deletions cut 0 bases from V and 5 bases from J, with 11 bases between. In DNA form, the CDR3 reads TGTGCCAGCAGCGTAGGAACGGGATGGGAGACCCAGTACTTC. Amino acid sequence: CASSVGTGWETQYF.

This clonotype has a count of ten or more. The gene calls are TRBV11-2 and TRBJ2-5; D not resolved. The V gene lost 5 bases and the J gene lost 5 bases, with 18 bases spanning the gap. This CDR3 has 15 residues. Germline-derived CDR1 and CDR2 are SGHAT and FQNNGV. The CDR3 nucleotides read TGTGCCAGCAGCCCGCTAATTGCCCTTCAGGAGACCCAGTACTTC. Its translation is CASSPLIALQETQYF.

This chain connects TRBV9 to TRBJ2-3; TRBD1 is a possible D gene (6 bases). The CDR3 has 15 residues. V shed 4 bases and J shed 2 bases, with 14 bases lying between them. From germline, CDR1 is SGDLS and CDR2 YYNGEE. This chain's CDR3 is CASSTRGGNTDTQYF. The CDR3 nucleotides are TGTGCCAGCAGCACCCGAGGGGGAAACACAGATACGCAGTATTTT. The whole variable domain, remainder taken from reference TRBV9 and TRBJ2-3, is DSGVTQTPKHLITATGQRVTLRCSPRSGDLSVYWYQQSLDQGLQFLIQYYNGEERAKGNILERFSAQQFPDLHSELNLSSLELGDSALYFCASSTRGGNTDTQYFGPGTRLTVL.

This clonotype has a count of ten or more. The J gene is TRBJ1-1, the V gene TRBV6-5, with a possible D match to TRBD1 (6 bases). There are 12 residues in the CDR3. In germline, CDR1 is MNHEY, CDR2 SVGAGI. Trimming took 4 bases from V and 8 from J, leaving 11 bases between them. This chain's CDR3 is CASSSPGTEAFF. CDR3 DNA: TGTGCCAGCAGTTCCCCCGGGACAGAAGCTTTCTTT.

As to this clonotype: A much larger clone sits a single nucleotide away, making a read error possible. This chain connects TRBV27 to TRBJ2-1; D uncertain. The germline gives CDR1 MNHEY, CDR2 SMNVEV (reference sequence). The CDR3 totals 16 residues. The CDR3 DNA reads TGTGCCAGCAGTGAGACACAGACCTCTCATATCGATGAGCACTTCTTC. Residues: CASSETQTSHIDEHFF.

This clonotype was found a few times. This chain links TRBV5-1 with TRBJ2-7; D is uncertain. Trimming cost V 0 bases and J 3 bases, with 7 bases left between them. Germline loops: CDR1 SGHRS, CDR2 YFSETQ. The CDR3 sequence is 13 residues long. The CDR3 nucleotides are TGCGCCAGCAGCTTGGCTCAGAACTACGAGCAGTACTTC. This sequence encodes CASSLAQNYEQYF.

This clonotype came up many times. The chain carries TRBV2 and TRBJ1-1; possibly TRBD1 for D (5 bases). The CDR3 is 13 residues long. Germline V lookup: CDR1 SNHLY, CDR2 FYNNEI. Between the trimmed V and J ends, which lost 6 bases and 0 bases, there was a span of 8 bases. CDR3 residues: CASRSTVNTEAFF. In DNA form, the CDR3 reads TGTGCCAGCAGATCGACAGTGAACACTGAAGCTTTCTTT.

This rearrangement joins TRBV12-3 or TRBV12-4 to TRBJ1-1; TRBD1 might be the D (5 bases). This CDR3 contains 12 residues. The germline V and J ends were trimmed by 6 bases and 7 bases, with 12 bases remaining between them. CDR3 sequence reads: CASSYQGIEAFF. The CDR3 region has the DNA TGTGCCAGCAGCTATCAGGGTATTGAAGCTTTCTTT.

A few counts support this clonotype. The chain employs TRBV6-1 and TRBJ2-5, with TRBD1 matching 7 bases. The CDR3 length is 15 residues. V dropped 2 bases and J dropped 0; count of bases not matched to a gene: 3. Germline CDR1 is MNHNS and CDR2 is SASEGT. For the CDR3, the DNA is TGTGCCAGCAGTGAATCGACAGGGTACCAAGAGACCCAGTACTTC. It is translated as CASSESTGYQETQYF.